These 4 T cell receptor beta chains came from one sample sequenced in a study of cytomegalovirus exposure and HLA in healthy donors. Only in-frame clones appear in the TCRdb table, and some are missing; sequencing was by immunoSEQ multiplex PCR. The profile covers fewer than 250,000 clones, with roughly 89% appearing a single time and about 2.5% taken by the ten largest. Sequences were obtained from PBMCs. Every receptor here comes from a man younger than 35 in good health and CMV-seronegative.

Here the CDR3 reads CSVERGGPEAFF. Here the CDR3 DNA reads TGCAGCGTTGAGAGGGGAGGGCCTGAAGCTTTCTTT. V usage is TRBV29-1 and J usage is TRBJ1-1, with D maybe TRBD1 (5 bases). From germline, CDR1 is SQVTM and CDR2 ANQGSEA. Deletions cut 3 bases from V and 6 bases from J, with 11 bases between. CDR3 length: 12 residues.

CDR3 bases: TGTGCCAGCAGCTTAGGGCCAGGGGTGGCTTCACCCCTCCACTTT. Translated, it gives CASSLGPGVASPLHF. The genes are TRBV7-3 and TRBJ1-6, with D tentatively TRBD1 (6 bases). This CDR3 contains 15 residues. Germline V CDR1 and CDR2: SGHTA, FQGTGA. Trimming removed 2 bases at V and 9 bases at J, with 14 bases between.

V is TRBV5-1 and J is TRBJ2-3; TRBD2 matches at 12 bases. Germline V lookup: CDR1 SGHRS, CDR2 YFSETQ. V lost 1 base to trimming and J lost 2 bases; unmatched junction nucleotides: 2. The CDR3 contains 16 residues. CDR3 in DNA: TGCGCCAGCAGCTTGAGGACTAGCGGGGCCACAGATACGCAGTATTTT. This encodes CASSLRTSGATDTQYF.

This clone was seen a single time. CDR3 loop: CASKKPTSNQPQHF. The CDR3 DNA reads TGTGCCAGTAAAAAACCTACCTCGAATCAGCCCCAGCATTTT. The chain combines TRBV19 with TRBJ1-5, with unresolved D. Germline values: CDR1 LNHDA, CDR2 SQIVND (reference sequence). The CDR3 length is 14 residues. The V and J ends lost 7 bases and 4 bases respectively, with 14 bases between them.